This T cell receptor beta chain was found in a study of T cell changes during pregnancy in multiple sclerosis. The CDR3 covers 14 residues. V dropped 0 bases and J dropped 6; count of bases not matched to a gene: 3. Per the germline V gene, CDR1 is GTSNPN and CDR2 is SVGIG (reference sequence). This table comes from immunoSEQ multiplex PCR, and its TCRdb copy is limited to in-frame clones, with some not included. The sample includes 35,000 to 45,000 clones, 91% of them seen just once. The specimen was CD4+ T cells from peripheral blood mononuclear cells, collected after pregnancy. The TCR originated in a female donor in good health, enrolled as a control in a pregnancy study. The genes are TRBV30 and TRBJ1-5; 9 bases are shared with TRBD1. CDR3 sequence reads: CAWSVGTGTQPQHF. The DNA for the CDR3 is TGTGCCTGGAGTGTAGGGACAGGGACTCAGCCCCAGCATTTT. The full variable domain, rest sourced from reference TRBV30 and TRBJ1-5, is SQTIHQWPATLVQPVGSPLSLECTVEGTSNPNLYWYRQAAGRGLQLLFYSVGIGQISSEVPQNLSASRPQDRQFILSSKKLLLSDSGFYLCAWSVGTGTQPQHFGDGTRLSIL.